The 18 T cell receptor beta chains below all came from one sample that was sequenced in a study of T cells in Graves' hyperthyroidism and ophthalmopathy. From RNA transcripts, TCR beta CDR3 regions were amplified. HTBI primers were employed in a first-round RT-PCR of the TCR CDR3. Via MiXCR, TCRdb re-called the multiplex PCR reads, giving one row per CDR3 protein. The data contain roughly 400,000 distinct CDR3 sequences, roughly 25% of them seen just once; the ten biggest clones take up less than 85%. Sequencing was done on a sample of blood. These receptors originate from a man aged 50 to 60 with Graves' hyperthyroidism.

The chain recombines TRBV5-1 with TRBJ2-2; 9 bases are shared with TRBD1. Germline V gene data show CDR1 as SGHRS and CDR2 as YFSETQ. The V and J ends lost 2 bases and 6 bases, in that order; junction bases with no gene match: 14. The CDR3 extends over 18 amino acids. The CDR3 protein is CASSFRIPGTGMSGELFF. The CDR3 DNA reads TGCGCCAGCAGCTTTCGGATCCCAGGGACAGGGATGTCCGGGGAGCTGTTTTTT.

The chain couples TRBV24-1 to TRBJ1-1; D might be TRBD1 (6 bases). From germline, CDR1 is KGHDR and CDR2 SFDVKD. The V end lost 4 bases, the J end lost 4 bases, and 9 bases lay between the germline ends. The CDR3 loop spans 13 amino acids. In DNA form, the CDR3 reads TGTGCCACCAGTGAGCCGGGGGCCACTGAAGCTTTCTTT. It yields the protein CATSEPGATEAFF.

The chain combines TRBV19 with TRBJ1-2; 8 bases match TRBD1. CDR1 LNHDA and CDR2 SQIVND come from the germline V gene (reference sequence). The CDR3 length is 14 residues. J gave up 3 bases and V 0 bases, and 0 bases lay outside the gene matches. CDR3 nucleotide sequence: TGTGCCAGTAGTATAGAACAGGGGGACTATGGCTACACCTTC. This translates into CASSIEQGDYGYTF.

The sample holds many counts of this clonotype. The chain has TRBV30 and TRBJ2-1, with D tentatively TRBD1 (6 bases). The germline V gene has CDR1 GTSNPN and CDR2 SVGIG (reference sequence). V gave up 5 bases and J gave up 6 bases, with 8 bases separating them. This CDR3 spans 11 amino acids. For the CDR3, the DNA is TGTGCCTGGGGACAGCCCAATGAGCAGTTCTTC. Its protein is CAWGQPNEQFF. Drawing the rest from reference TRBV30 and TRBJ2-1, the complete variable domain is SQTIHQWPATLVQPVGSPLSLECTVEGTSNPNLYWYRQAAGRGLQLLFYSVGIGQISSEVPQNLSASRPQDRQFILSSKKLLLSDSGFYLCAWGQPNEQFFGPGTRLTVL.

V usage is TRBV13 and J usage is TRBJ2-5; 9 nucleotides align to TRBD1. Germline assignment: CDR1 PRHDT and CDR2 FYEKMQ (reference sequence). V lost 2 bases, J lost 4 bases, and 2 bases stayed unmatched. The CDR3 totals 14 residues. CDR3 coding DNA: TGTGCCAGCAGCTTACGACAGGGGGGAGAGACCCAGTACTTC. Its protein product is CASSLRQGGETQYF.

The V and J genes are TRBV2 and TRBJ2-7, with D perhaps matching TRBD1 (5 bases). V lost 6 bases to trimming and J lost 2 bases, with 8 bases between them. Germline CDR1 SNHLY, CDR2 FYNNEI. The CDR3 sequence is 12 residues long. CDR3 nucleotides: TGTGCCAGCAGCGGACAAGCCTACGAGCAGTACTTC. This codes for CASSGQAYEQYF.

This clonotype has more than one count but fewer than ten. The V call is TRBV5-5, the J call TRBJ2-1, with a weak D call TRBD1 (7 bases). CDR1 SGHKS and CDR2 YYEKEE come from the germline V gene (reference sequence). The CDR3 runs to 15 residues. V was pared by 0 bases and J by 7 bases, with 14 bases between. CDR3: CASSLVSQGRNEQFF. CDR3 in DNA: TGTGCCAGCAGCTTGGTCTCACAGGGGAGGAATGAGCAGTTCTTC.

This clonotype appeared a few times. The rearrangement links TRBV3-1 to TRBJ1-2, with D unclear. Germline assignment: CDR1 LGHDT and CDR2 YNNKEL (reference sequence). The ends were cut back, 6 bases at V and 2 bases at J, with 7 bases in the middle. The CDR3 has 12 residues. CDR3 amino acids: CASRHGNYGYTF. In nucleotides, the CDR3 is TGTGCCAGCAGACACGGAAACTATGGCTACACCTTC. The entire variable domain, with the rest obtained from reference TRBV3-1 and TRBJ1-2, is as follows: DTAVSQTPKYLVTQMGNDKSIKCEQNLGHDTMYWYKQDSKKFLKIMFSYNNKELIINETVPNRFSPKSPDKAHLNLHINSLELGDSAVYFCASRHGNYGYTFGSGTRLTVV.

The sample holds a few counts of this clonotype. CDR3 residues: CASGLIGAGANVLTF. The DNA for the CDR3 is TGTGCTAGTGGTTTGATCGGGGCTGGGGCCAACGTCCTGACTTTC. V usage is TRBV12-5 and J usage is TRBJ2-6, with D perhaps TRBD2 (5 bases). From germline, CDR1 is LGHNT and CDR2 FRNRAP. This CDR3 region has 15 residues. Trimming stripped 2 bases from V and 2 bases from J, with 7 bases between.

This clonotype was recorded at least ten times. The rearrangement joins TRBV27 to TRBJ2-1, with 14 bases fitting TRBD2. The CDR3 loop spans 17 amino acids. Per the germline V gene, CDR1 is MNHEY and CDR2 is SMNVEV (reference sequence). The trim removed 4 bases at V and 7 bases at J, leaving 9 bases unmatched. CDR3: CASSSPRLAGGVNEQFF. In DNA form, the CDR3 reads TGTGCCAGCAGTTCCCCCCGACTAGCGGGAGGGGTAAATGAGCAGTTCTTC.

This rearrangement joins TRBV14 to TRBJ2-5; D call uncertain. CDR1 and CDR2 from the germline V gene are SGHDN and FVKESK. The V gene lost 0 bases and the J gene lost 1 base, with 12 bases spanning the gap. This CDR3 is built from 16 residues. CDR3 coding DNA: TGTGCCAGCAGCCAAGATCTCGAACAGCCCCAAGAGACCCAGTACTTC. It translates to CASSQDLEQPQETQYF.

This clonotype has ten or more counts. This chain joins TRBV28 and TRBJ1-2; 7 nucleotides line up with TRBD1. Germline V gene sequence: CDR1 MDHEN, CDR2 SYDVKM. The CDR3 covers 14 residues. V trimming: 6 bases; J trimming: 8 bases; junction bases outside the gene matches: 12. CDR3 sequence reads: CASSLTGYSDGYTF. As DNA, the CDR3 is TGTGCCAGCAGCCTGACAGGGTACTCAGACGGCTACACCTTC.

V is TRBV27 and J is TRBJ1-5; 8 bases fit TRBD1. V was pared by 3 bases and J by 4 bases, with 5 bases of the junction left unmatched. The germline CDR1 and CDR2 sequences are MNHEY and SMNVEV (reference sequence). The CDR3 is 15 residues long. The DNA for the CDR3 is TGTGCCAGCAGTTTTGGTCGACAGGGGAATCAGCCCCAGCATTTT. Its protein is CASSFGRQGNQPQHF.

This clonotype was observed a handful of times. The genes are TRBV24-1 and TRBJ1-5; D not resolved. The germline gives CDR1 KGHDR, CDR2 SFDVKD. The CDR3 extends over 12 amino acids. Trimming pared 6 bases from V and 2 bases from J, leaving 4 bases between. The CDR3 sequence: CATSTGNQPQHF. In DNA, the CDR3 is TGTGCCACCAGTACCGGCAATCAGCCCCAGCATTTT.

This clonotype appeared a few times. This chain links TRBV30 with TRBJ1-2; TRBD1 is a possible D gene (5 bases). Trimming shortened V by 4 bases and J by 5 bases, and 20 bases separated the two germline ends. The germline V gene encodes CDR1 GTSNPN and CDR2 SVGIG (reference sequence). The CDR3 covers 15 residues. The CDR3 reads CAWKPRQGVGYGYTF. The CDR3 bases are TGTGCCTGGAAGCCGCGGCAGGGAGTCGGGTATGGCTACACCTTC.

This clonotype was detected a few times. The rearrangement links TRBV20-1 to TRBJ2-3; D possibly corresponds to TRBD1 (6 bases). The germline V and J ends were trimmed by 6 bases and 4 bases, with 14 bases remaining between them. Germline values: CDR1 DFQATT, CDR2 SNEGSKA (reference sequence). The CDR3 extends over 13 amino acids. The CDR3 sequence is CSAKDSPADTQYF. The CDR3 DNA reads TGCAGTGCCAAGGACAGTCCCGCAGATACGCAGTATTTT.

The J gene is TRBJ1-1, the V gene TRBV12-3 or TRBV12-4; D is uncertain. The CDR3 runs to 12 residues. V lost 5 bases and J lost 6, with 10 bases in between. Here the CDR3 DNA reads TGTGCCAGCAGTGCCGGACCGTCTGAAGCTTTCTTT. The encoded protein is CASSAGPSEAFF.

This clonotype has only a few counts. The CDR3 bases are TGCAGTGCAAGGGGGGGGCTCGAGTATGGCTACACCTTC. Translated, it gives CSARGGLEYGYTF. The gene calls are TRBV20-1 and TRBJ1-2, with a weak D call TRBD1 (6 bases). V was trimmed by 6 bases and J by 5 bases, leaving 16 bases between them. This CDR3 is 13 amino acids long. Germline V gives CDR1 DFQATT, CDR2 SNEGSKA (reference sequence).